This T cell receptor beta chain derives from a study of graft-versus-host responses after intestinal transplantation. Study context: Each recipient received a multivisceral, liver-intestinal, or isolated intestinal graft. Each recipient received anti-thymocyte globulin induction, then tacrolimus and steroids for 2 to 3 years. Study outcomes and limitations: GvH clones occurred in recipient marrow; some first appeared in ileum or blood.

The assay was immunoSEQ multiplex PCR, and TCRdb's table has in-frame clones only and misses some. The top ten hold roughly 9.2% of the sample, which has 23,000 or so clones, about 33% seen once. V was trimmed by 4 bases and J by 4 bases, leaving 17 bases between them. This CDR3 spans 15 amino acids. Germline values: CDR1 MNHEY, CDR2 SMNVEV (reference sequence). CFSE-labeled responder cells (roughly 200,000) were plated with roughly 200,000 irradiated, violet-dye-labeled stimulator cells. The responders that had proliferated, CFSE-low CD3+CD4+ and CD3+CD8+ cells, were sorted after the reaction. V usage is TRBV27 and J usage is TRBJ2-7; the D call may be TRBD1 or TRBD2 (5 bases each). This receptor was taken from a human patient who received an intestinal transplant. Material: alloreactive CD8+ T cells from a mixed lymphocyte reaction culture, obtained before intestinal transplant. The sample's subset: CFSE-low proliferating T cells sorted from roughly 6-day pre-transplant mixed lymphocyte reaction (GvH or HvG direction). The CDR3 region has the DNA TGTGCCAGCAGTTCCTTTCGGGGCGGGCGGTACGAGCAGTACTTC. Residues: CASSSFRGGRYEQYF.